The clone carrying this T cell receptor (beta chain) was recorded many times. What it recognizes is unknown. This entry is derived from a study of T cells in Graves' hyperthyroidism and ophthalmopathy. Study-wide findings and caveats: The model predicted ophthalmopathy a median approximately 6 months before onset. Ophthalmopathy was told apart from stable hyperthyroidism by a 13 V-J model.

Trimming cost V 7 bases and J 0 bases, with 10 bases left between them. The CDR3 loop spans 14 amino acids. TCR beta CDR3 regions were amplified from RNA. First-round RT-PCR with HTBI primers amplified the TCR CDR3 region. TCRdb processed the multiplex PCR reads anew with MiXCR; each CDR3 protein has one entry. The profile shows fewer than 900,000 distinct CDR3 sequences, about 19% of them singletons. Patients aged 18 to 65 had newly diagnosed hyperthyroidism that had lasted under 2 months. Sequenced sample: blood. The sequence derives from a woman between 50 and 59 years old with Graves' hyperthyroidism that later progressed to Graves' ophthalmopathy. The chain has TRBV12-3 or TRBV12-4 and TRBJ1-5, with D possibly being TRBD1 (5 bases). The CDR3 protein is CASTRTTSNQPQHF. The DNA of the CDR3 is TGTGCCAGCACCAGGACAACTAGCAATCAGCCCCAGCATTTT.